This T cell receptor beta chain was identified during a study of shared clonotypes between healthy human individuals (dated by TCRdb to 2018 to 2020). With respect to the entire study: Two women and a few men aged 18 to 49 years were included in the cohort. To increase sequencing depth and limit assay-specific biases, different laboratories used diverse techniques to prepare libraries and sequence TCR repertoires. Leukapheresis yielded between about 0.85 and 10 billion PBMCs per donor. To estimate repertoire size and how much clonotypes are shared between individuals, the study performed deep sequencing of blood TCR repertoires from a handful of healthy adults.

TCR CDR3 regions were amplified from genomic DNA by multiplex PCR using the deep immunoSEQ assay. Extracted genomic DNA from each cell subset was spread evenly across all wells of several immunoSEQ 96-well plates, with each plate serving as a replicate. Each replicate PCR for unsorted PBMC received roughly 300 ng genomic DNA, equal to 30,000 to 35,000 T cell genomes. Unsorted PBMC genomic DNA was sequenced across ten immunoSEQ deep assay plates. The purified libraries were quantified using a Qubit 3.0 fluorometer, sized with a Bioanalyzer 2100, and then quantified again using the KAPA Library Quantification kit. Every immunoSEQ 96-well plate was sequenced on a dedicated single-read 150-cycle Illumina NextSeq 550 flow cell. The study's processing was this. Because only junctional sequences without quality scores were contained in the immunoSEQ output, filtering matching that applied to full-length reads could not be performed. To assign V/J genes and CDR3, sequences were annotated against IMGT germline references using PyIR, a Python wrapper for IgBLAST v1.9. Reads were filtered out if the reads had weak V/J assignments (E-value above 1e-6), no CDR3, stop codons, out-of-frame junctions, or ambiguous translated residues. V3J clonotypes were defined as sequences sharing an identical inferred V gene, J gene, and CDR3 amino acid sequence. The percentage overlap between two repertoires was calculated by dividing the number of shared unique clonotypes by the size of the smaller repertoire. Three approaches were used to assess repertoire richness: RTK rarefaction, the Chao1 estimator, and Recon v2.1 estimates of unobserved clonotypes. Entries here come from immuneACCESS through TCRdb and include only in-frame sequences with V and J called. Some clones fail to appear in such tables; in the studies checked, an unresolved V gene covers under half of the shortfall, and the cause of the remainder is unknown. The V and J calls and clone size were taken over from that table, and D and trimming were inferred from the DNA. Across this sample there are about 490,000 clones, with around 80% seen only once. 10% to 15% of the sample is held by the ten biggest clonotypes.

V ends up 4 bases short and J 1 base short, with an unmatched junction base count of 5. Its CDR3 holds 18 amino acids, cysteine through phenylalanine. Only the CDR3 region is kept as DNA, spanning 54 bases read in frame from base 1. The germline V gene specifies SGHRS as CDR1 and YFSETQ as CDR2. With regard to this clone: This clone's antigen is unknown. It has no much larger one-base neighbor in the sample; base qualities were not kept.

The paper's findings and limits, for the study overall: Sampling was restricted to blood, and TCR repertoires in tissues likely differ from the TCR repertoires found in blood. Pairwise subsampling led to the expectation that sequencing depth would affect the degree of clonotype sharing among donors. The small number of donors limited the genetic and exposure-history diversity represented.

The donors were healthy, HIV-negative adults with no recently reported acute infections or vaccinations. Every donor was a Caucasian adult living in Nashville, Tennessee, USA. For unsorted samples, about 85 million PBMCs were counted and genomic DNA was extracted with the QIAamp DNA Blood Mini kit. Blood was obtained by leukapheresis, after which PBMCs were separated by Ficoll-Histopaque density gradient centrifugation and cryopreserved in liquid nitrogen vapor phase. Recombination joined TRBV5-1 with TRBJ2-1; 16 bases in the middle match TRBD2. The clonotype originates from a woman aged 40 to 50 in good health. Some clones in this sample may be carry-over from other donors' samples. Material: PBMCs. The sequenced DNA is TGCGCCAGCAGCCCCGGGACTAGCGGGAGGGGTTCCTACAATGAGCAGTTCTTC. The resulting protein is CASSPGTSGRGSYNEQFF.